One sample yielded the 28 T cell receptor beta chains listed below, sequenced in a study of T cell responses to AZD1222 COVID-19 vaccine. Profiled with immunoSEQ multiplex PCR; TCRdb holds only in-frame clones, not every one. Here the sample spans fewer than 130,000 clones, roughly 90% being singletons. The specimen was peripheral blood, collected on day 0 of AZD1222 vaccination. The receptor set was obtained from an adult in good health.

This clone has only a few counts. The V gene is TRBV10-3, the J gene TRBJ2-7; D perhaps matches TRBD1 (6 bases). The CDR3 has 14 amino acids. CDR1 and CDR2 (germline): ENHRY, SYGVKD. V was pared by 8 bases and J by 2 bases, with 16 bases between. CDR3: CAILTDRQPYEQYF. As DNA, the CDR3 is TGTGCCATCCTCACAGACAGGCAACCCTACGAGCAGTACTTC.

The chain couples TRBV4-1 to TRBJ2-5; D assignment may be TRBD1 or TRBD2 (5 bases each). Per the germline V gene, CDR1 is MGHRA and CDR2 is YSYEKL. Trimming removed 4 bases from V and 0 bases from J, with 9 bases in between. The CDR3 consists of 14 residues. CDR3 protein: CASSLRDDQETQYF. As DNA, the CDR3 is TGCGCCAGCAGCCTCCGGGACGACCAAGAGACCCAGTACTTC.

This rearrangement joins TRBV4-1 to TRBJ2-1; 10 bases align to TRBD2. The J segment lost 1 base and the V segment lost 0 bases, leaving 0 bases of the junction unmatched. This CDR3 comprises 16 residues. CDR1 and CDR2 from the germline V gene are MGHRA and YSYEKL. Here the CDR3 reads CASSQDSGRSYNEQFF. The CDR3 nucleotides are TGCGCCAGCAGCCAAGATAGCGGGAGGTCCTACAATGAGCAGTTCTTC.

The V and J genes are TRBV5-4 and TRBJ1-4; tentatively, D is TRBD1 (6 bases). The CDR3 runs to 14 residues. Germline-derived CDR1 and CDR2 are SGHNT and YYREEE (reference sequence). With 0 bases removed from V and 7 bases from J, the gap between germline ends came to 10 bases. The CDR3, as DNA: TGTGCCAGCAGCTTGGGAGGGGGGCTTGAAAAACTGTTTTTT. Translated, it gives CASSLGGGLEKLFF.

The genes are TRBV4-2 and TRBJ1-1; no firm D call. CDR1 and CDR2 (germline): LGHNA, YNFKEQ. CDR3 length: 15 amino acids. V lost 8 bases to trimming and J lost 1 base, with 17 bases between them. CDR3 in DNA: TGTGCCAGCGAGTCCCCAGACGGTAAGAACACTGAAGCTTTCTTT. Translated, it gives CASESPDGKNTEAFF.

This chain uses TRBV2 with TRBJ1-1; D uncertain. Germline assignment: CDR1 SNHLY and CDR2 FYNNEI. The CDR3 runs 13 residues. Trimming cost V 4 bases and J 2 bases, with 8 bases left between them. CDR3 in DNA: TGTGCCAGCAGTGCTACGGTTAACACTGAAGCTTTCTTT. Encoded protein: CASSATVNTEAFF.

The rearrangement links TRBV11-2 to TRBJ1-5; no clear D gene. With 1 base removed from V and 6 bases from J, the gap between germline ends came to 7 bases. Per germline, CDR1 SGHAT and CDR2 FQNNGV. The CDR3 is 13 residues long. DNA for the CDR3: TGTGCCAGCAGCTTAGTCGGGAGTCAGCCCCAGCATTTT. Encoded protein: CASSLVGSQPQHF.

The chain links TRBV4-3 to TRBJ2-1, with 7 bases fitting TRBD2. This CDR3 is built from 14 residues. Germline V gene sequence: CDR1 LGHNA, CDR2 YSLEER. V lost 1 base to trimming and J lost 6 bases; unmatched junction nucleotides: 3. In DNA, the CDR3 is TGCGCCAGCAGCCAAGGACTAGCCTTCAATGAGCAGTTCTTC. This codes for CASSQGLAFNEQFF.

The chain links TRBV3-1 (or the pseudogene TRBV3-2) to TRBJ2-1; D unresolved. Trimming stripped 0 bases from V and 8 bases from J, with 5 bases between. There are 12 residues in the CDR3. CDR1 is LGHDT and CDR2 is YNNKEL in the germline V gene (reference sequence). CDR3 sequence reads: CASSQDVHEQFF. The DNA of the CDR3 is TGTGCCAGCAGCCAAGACGTCCATGAGCAGTTCTTC.

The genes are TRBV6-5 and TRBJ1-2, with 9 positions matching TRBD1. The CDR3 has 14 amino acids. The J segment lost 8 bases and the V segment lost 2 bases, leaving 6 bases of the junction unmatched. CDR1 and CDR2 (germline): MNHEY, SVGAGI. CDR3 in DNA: TGTGCCAGCAGTTACCAAGGGACAGGGAGGGGCTACACCTTC. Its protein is CASSYQGTGRGYTF.

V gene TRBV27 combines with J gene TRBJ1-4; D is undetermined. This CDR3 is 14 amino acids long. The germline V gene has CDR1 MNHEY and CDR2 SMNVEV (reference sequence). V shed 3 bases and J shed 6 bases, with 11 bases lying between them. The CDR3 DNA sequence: TGTGCCAGCAGTTTTAGATTGTCTGATGAAAAACTGTTTTTT. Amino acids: CASSFRLSDEKLFF.

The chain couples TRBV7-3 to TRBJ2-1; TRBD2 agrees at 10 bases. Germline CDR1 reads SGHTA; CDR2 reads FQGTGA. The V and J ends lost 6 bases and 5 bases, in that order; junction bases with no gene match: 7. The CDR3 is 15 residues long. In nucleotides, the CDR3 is TGTGCCAGCAGTCGAACTAGCGGGACCAACAATGAGCAGTTCTTC. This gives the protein CASSRTSGTNNEQFF.

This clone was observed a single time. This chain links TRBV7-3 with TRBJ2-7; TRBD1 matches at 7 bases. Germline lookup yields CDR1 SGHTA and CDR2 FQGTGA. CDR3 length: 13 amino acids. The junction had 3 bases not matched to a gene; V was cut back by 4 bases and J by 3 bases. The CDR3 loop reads CASSSSGGYEQYF. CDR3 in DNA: TGTGCCAGCAGCTCATCAGGGGGCTACGAGCAGTACTTC.

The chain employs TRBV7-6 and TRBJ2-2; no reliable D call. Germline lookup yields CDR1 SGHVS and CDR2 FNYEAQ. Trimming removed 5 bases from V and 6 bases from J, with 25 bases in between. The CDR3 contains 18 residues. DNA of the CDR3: TGTGCCAGCAGCCAGTCCATCCTAGTTGGTGGGCCATCCGGGGAGCTGTTTTTT. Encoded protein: CASSQSILVGGPSGELFF.

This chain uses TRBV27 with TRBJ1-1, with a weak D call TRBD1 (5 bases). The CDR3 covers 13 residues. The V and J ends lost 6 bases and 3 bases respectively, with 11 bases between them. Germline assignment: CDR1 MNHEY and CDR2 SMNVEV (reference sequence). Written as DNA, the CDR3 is TGTGCCAGCAGCAACGGGGCTTACACTGAAGCTTTCTTT. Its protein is CASSNGAYTEAFF.

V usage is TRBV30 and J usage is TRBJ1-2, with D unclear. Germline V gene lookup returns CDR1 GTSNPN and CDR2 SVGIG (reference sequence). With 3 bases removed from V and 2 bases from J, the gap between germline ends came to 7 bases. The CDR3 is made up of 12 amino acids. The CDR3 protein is CAWSGVNYGYTF. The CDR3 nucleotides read TGTGCCTGGAGCGGGGTCAACTATGGCTACACCTTC.

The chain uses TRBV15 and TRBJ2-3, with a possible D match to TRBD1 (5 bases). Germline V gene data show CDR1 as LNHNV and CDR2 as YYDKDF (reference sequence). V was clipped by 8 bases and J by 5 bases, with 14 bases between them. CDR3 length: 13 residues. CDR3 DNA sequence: TGTGCCACCGTTTTGGGGCCTGGAGATACGCAGTATTTT. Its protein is CATVLGPGDTQYF.

The CDR3 bases are TGTGCCACCAGCAAGGGAAGAAGCGGGGTAAATGAGCAGTTCTTC. It yields the protein CATSKGRSGVNEQFF. The V gene is TRBV15, the J gene TRBJ2-1; TRBD2 matches at 7 bases. With 4 bases clipped from V and 7 bases from J, the junction kept 10 bases outside the gene matches. Germline V lookup: CDR1 LNHNV, CDR2 YYDKDF (reference sequence). The CDR3 is made up of 15 amino acids.

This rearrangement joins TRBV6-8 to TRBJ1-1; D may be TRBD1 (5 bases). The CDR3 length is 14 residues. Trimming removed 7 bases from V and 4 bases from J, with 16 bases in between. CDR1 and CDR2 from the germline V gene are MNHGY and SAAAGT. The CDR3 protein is CASNFATGGTEAFF. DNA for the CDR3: TGTGCCAGCAACTTCGCGACGGGGGGCACTGAAGCTTTCTTT.

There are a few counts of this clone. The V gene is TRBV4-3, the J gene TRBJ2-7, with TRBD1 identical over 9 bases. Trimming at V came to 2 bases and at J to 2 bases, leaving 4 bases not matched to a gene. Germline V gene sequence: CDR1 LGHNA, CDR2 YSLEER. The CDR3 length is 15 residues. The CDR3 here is CASSQLRTGAYEQYF. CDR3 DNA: TGCGCCAGCAGCCAACTTCGGACAGGGGCCTACGAGCAGTACTTC.

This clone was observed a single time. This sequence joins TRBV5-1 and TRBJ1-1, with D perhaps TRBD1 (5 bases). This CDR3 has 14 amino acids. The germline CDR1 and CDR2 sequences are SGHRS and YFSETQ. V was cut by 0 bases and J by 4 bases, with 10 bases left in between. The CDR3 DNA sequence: TGCGCCAGCAGCTTGGATGGGGCGGGCACTGAAGCTTTCTTT. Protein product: CASSLDGAGTEAFF.

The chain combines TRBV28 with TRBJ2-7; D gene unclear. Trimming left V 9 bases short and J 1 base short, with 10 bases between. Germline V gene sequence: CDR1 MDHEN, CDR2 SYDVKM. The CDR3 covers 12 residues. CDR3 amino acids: CASPLKSYEQYF. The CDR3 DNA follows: TGTGCCAGTCCCTTGAAATCCTACGAGCAGTACTTC.

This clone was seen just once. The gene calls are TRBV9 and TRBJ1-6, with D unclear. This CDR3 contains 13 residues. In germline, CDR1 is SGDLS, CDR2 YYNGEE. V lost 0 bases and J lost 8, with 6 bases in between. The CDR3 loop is CASSVGDDSPLHF. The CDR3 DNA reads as TGTGCCAGCAGCGTAGGGGATGATTCACCCCTCCACTTT.

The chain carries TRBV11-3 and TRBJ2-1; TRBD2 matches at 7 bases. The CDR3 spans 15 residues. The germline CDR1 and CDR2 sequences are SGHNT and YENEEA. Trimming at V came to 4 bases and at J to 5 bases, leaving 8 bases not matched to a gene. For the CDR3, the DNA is TGTGCCAGCAGCTCGGTCTCCGGGACTAACAATGAGCAGTTCTTC. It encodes CASSSVSGTNNEQFF.

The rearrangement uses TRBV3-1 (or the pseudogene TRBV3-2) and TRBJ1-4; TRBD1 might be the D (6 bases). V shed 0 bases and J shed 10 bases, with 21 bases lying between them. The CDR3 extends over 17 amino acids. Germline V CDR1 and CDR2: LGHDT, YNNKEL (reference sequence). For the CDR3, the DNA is TGTGCCAGCAGCCAAGACGCCCTGATAGGGGGATTTGGAAAACTGTTTTTT. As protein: CASSQDALIGGFGKLFF.

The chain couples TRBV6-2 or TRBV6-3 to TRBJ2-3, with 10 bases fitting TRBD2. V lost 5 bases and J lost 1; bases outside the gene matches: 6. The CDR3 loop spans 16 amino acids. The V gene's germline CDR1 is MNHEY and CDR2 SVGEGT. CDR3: CASSLAGVAGTDTQYF. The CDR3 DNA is TGTGCCAGCAGTCTAGCGGGAGTTGCTGGCACAGATACGCAGTATTTT.

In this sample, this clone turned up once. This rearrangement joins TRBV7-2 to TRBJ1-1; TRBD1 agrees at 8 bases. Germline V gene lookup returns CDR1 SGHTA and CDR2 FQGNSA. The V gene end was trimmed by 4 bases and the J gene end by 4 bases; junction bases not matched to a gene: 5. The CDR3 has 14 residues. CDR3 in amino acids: CASSSTGGSTEAFF. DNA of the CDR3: TGTGCCAGCAGCTCTACAGGGGGATCCACTGAAGCTTTCTTT. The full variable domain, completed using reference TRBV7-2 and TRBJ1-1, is GAGVSQSPSNKVTEKGKDVELRCDPISGHTALYWYRQSLGQGLEFLIYFQGNSAPDKSGLPSDRFSAERTGGSVSTLTIQRTQQEDSAVYLCASSSTGGSTEAFFGQGTRLTVV.

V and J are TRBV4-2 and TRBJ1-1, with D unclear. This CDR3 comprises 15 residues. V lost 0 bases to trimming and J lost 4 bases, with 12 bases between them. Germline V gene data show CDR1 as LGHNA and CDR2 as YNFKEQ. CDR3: CASSQDLGLGTEAFF. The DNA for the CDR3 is TGTGCCAGCAGCCAAGATCTGGGTCTGGGCACTGAAGCTTTCTTT.